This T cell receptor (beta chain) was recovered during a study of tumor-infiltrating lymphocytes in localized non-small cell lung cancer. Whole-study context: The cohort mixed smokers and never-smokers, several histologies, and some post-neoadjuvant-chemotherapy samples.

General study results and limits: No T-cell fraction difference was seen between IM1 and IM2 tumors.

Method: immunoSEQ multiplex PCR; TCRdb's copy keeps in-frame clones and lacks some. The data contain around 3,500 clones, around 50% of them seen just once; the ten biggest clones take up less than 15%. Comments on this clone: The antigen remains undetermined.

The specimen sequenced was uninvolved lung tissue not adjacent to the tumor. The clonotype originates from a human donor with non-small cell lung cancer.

The CDR3 here is CASSPQGMNTEAFF. CDR3 nucleotides: TGTGCCAGCAGTCCTCAGGGGATGAACACTGAAGCTTTCTTT. The rearrangement joins TRBV2 to TRBJ1-1; a weak D match, TRBD1 (6 bases). Germline CDR1 reads SNHLY; CDR2 reads FYNNEI. The V end was cut by 5 bases, the J end by 0 bases, with 10 bases between. The CDR3 covers 14 residues.